This is a list of T cell receptor beta chains from one sample in a study of blood T cell repertoires in COVID-19. Data came from immunoSEQ multiplex PCR; TCRdb stores just in-frame clones and leaves some out. The table has about 130,000 clones, about 80% seen once. The sequenced material came from peripheral blood. Source of these receptors: a woman aged 45-59 years with acute or convalescent COVID-19. The conserved cysteine and the conserved F or W are not part of the CDR3 here. The D gene is left open where the match is weak.

d_call,v_call,cdr3_aa
TRBD1,TRBV30,AWSSKTGGYGYT
.,TRBV5-1,ASSLRTDNTGELF
TRBD2,TRBV30,AWNPLAGGSNEQF
TRBD2,TRBV6-5,ASSTGASGLNEQF
.,TRBV7-9,ASSLVLVALNTGELF
TRBD1,TRBV6-5,ASTTGDYGYT
.,TRBV5-6,ASSLGLGSIRNTIY
.,TRBV6-5,ASSYGRYNEQF
.,TRBV7-2,ASSLVPGSRGEQY
.,TRBV28,ASSSPGVNQPQH
TRBD1,TRBV2,ASSDRQGIPGNTIY
TRBD1,TRBV5-1,ASSSGTGTTTAGYT
.,TRBV9,ASSVGGVQETQY
TRBD2,TRBV10-3,AISEGTSGRASTDTQY
.,TRBV18,ASSWDSLAYGYT
.,TRBV5-8,ASSFLYNEQF
.,TRBV5-1,ASSLAGLNGANVLT
TRBD2,TRBV9,ASSVAPSGQDTQY
TRBD2,TRBV27,ASSSLAGAYEQY
TRBD2,TRBV11-2,ASSYTSGTYNEQF
.,TRBV3-1/TRBV3-2,ASSQTNEAF
.,TRBV2,ASSELGHGGYT
.,TRBV7-3,ASSPGAGNSPLH
.,TRBV5-8,ASSPRYRNSPLH
.,TRBV29-1,SVGGGEGYGYT
.,TRBV28,ASRTSVPPLH
.,TRBV6-9,ATPPPRGGHSPLH
TRBD2,TRBV6-4,ASSDSGLAGDTQY
.,TRBV2,ASSVRLIDSPLH
.,TRBV2,ASSGDRLAGELF
.,TRBV4-1,ASSQERHLTQY
.,TRBV6-1,ASSDFGEGTEAF
.,TRBV6-5,ASKGPWGTEQY
.,TRBV11-2,ASSFTGNTEAF
.,TRBV2,ASRLVTGGYT
.,TRBV10-1,ATKGVKRTQETQY
TRBD2,TRBV9,ASSVGTSGSVDEQF
TRBD1,TRBV6-4,ASSDSKGTGGADTQY
.,TRBV4-1,ASSQEARGRGTDTQY
TRBD1,TRBV10-2,ASSQGQGVVIGELF
TRBD1,TRBV2,ASSPRTGGSNQPQH